The rows below give T cell receptor beta chains drawn from one sample of a study of blood T cells in healthy people across ages. TCRdb ran MiXCR on the 5' RACE reads and lists one entry per CDR3 protein. The data hold 780,000 or so distinct CDR3 sequences, with roughly 25% observed a single time. This same sample was also taken into another study, of T cells of mothers and their children.

The specimen was blood. The receptors shown here come from a boy aged 5-17 years in good health. CDR3s include the opening cysteine and the closing phenylalanine or tryptophan. Not every row has a clone size; where given, it reads once, few, many or a size class.

J: -
size: -
V: TRBV29-1
length: 14
CDR3: CSVGSGGSTYEQYF

J: -
size: few
V: TRBV15
length: 13
CDR3: CATSTPGIYEQYF

J: TRBJ1-2
size: -
V: TRBV11-2
length: 15
CDR3: CASSPTLGRLYGYTF

J: TRBJ2-5
size: -
V: TRBV7-9
length: 15
CDR3: CASRPAPDVQETQHF

J: TRBJ2-1
size: -
V: TRBV12-3/TRBV12-4
length: 16
CDR3: CASSLPPGLPYNEQFF

J: TRBJ1-5
size: few
V: TRBV28
length: 11
CDR3: CATLGAQPQHF

J: TRBJ2-5
size: few
V: TRBV20-1
length: 13
CDR3: CSARVEGTGTQYF

J: TRBJ2-7
size: -
V: TRBV28
length: 12
CDR3: CASSFGSVEQYF

J: TRBJ2-5
size: -
V: TRBV5-6
length: 15
CDR3: CASSSSRDPGETQYF

J: TRBJ2-1
size: -
V: TRBV7-2
length: 16
CDR3: CASSLVAGVAYNEQFF

J: TRBJ1-1
size: once
V: TRBV20-1
length: 11
CDR3: CSARGPDEAFF

J: TRBJ1-1
size: -
V: TRBV20-1
length: 14
CDR3: CSARAGTANTEAFF

J: TRBJ2-3
size: -
V: TRBV20-1
length: 19
CDR3: CSAAGGTSGARTSTDTQYF

J: TRBJ2-7
size: -
V: TRBV7-8
length: 15
CDR3: CASRVTSGSSYEQYF

J: TRBJ2-5
size: many
V: TRBV20-1
length: 13
CDR3: CSGGRVPQETQYF

J: TRBJ1-4
size: -
V: TRBV25-1
length: 15
CDR3: CASSVRQWANEKLFF

J: TRBJ1-2
size: -
V: TRBV29-1
length: 14
CDR3: CSVWGQGGNYGYTF

J: TRBJ2-5
size: few
V: TRBV4-3
length: 18
CDR3: CASSQDLGFADYQETQYF

J: TRBJ2-5
size: -
V: TRBV6-1
length: 15
CDR3: CASSEFGQGQETQYF

J: TRBJ1-1
size: -
V: TRBV20-1
length: 13
CDR3: CSARSRGGNEAFF

J: TRBJ1-2
size: few
V: TRBV20-1
length: 10
CDR3: CSATGDGYTF

J: TRBJ1-5
size: once
V: TRBV2
length: 17
CDR3: CASRLLGEGGRRQPQHF

J: TRBJ2-1
size: few
V: TRBV20-1
length: 16
CDR3: CSASTGTSGDYNEQFF

J: TRBJ1-1
size: -
V: TRBV3-1
length: 12
CDR3: CASSQGQSEAFF

J: TRBJ1-4
size: few
V: TRBV28
length: 15
CDR3: CASSLPTGSREKLFF

J: TRBJ1-2
size: -
V: TRBV20-1
length: 14
CDR3: CSAPKTGHNYGYTF

J: TRBJ1-2
size: few
V: TRBV5-6
length: 14
CDR3: CASSLVQGGYGYTF

J: TRBJ1-6
size: few
V: TRBV4-3
length: 16
CDR3: CASSQDLGQGGSPLHF

J: TRBJ1-5
size: -
V: TRBV28
length: 20
CDR3: CASSFPWQAILLGSNQPQHF

J: -
size: -
V: TRBV30
length: 12
CDR3: CAWSYVGNEQFF

J: TRBJ2-6
size: many
V: TRBV15
length: 15
CDR3: CATSRGQSGANVLTF

J: TRBJ2-4
size: few
V: TRBV4-3
length: 16
CDR3: CASSQDQELAKNIQYF

J: TRBJ2-7
size: -
V: TRBV29-1
length: 15
CDR3: CSVEGVGQGAYEQYF

J: TRBJ2-1
size: once
V: TRBV5-1
length: 17
CDR3: CASSLEARDLTYNEQLF

J: TRBJ2-5
size: few
V: TRBV28
length: 14
CDR3: CASSQGSLWETQYF

J: TRBJ1-2
size: -
V: TRBV5-5
length: 12
CDR3: CASTTRGYGYTF

J: TRBJ2-1
size: -
V: TRBV6-5
length: 14
CDR3: CASSYLYSRDEQFF

J: TRBJ2-3
size: few
V: TRBV29-1
length: 11
CDR3: CSGLIPTTQYF

J: TRBJ1-2
size: -
V: TRBV3-1
length: 16
CDR3: CASSQDRGIGGYGYTF

J: TRBJ2-7
size: few
V: TRBV4-3
length: 16
CDR3: CASSQDQGTASYEQYF

J: TRBJ2-7
size: few
V: TRBV28
length: 12
CDR3: CTSTTGTYEQYF

J: TRBJ1-5
size: few
V: TRBV18
length: 15
CDR3: CASSPPGKTNQPQHF

J: -
size: -
V: TRBV4-3
length: 15
CDR3: CASSQTGQGYNEQFF

J: TRBJ2-5
size: many
V: TRBV7-9
length: 17
CDR3: CASTPLSVAAQESAQYF

J: TRBJ1-1
size: -
V: TRBV20-1
length: 15
CDR3: CSAVVQGTMNTEAFF

J: TRBJ2-1
size: -
V: TRBV7-2
length: 13
CDR3: CTSARESYNEQFF

J: TRBJ2-1
size: few
V: TRBV9
length: 13
CDR3: CASSGSMGNEQFF

J: TRBJ2-5
size: -
V: TRBV29-1
length: 13
CDR3: CSVDSGYQETQYF

J: TRBJ1-4
size: -
V: TRBV7-8
length: 18
CDR3: CASSSPWGRPSPNEKLFF

J: TRBJ2-5
size: -
V: TRBV20-1
length: 12
CDR3: CSARDPALSQYF

J: TRBJ2-2
size: -
V: TRBV12-3/TRBV12-4
length: 16
CDR3: CASSPGQKGHTGELFF